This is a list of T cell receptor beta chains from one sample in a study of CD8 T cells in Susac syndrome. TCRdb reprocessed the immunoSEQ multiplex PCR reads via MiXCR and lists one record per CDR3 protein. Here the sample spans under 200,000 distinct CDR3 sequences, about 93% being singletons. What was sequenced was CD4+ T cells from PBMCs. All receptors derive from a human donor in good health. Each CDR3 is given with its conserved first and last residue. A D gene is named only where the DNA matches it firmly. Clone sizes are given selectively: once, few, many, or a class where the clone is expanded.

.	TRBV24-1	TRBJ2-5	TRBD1	TGTGCCACCAGTGCCCGAGGGGGCCGGGGAGAGACCCAGTACTTC	CATSARGGRGETQYF
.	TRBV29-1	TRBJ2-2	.	TGCAGCGTTGGCTCCTCCAACACCGGGGAGCTGTTTTTT	CSVGSSNTGELFF
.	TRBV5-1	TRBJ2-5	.	TGCGCCAGCAGCCGCCGGGGGAACCAAGAGACCCAGTACTTC	CASSRRGNQETQYF
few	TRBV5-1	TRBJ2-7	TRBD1	TGCGCCAGCAGCTTGGGACAGGGGGTGTACGAGCAGTACTTC	CASSLGQGVYEQYF
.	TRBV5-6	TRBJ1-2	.	TGTGCCAGCAGCTTGTTACATGGCTACACCTTC	CASSLLHGYTF
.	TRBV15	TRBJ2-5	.	TGTGCCACCAGCAGAGAAAAAGGCGGAGGGATGGAAACCCAGTACTTC	CATSREKGGGMETQYF
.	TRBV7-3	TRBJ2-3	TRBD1	TGTGCCAGCGCGGGACAGGGGGCTGAGGATACGCAGTATTTT	CASAGQGAEDTQYF
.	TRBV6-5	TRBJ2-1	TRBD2	TGTGCCAGCAGTGGAAGGACTAGAAGTTACAATGAGCAGTTCTTC	CASSGRTRSYNEQFF
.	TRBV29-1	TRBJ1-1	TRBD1	TGCAGCGCCACGACAGGGGGCGAGGGTGAAGCTTTCTTT	CSATTGGEGEAFF
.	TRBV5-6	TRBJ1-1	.	TGTGCCAGCAGCTTGGCCGGGGGGACCACTGAAGCTTTCTTT	CASSLAGGTTEAFF
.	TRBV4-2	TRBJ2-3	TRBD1	TGTGCCAGCAGCCAAGGGACAGGGAATTCAGATACGCAGTATTTT	CASSQGTGNSDTQYF
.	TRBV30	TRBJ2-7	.	TGTGCCTGGAGTGTACTGCAGGGGAGCTACGAGCAGTACTTC	CAWSVLQGSYEQYF
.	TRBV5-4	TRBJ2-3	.	TGTGCCAGCAGCTGGGGCCGGGACACAGCTTGGGGTTTT	CASSWGRDTAWGF
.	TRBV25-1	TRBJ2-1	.	TGTGCCAGCAAGGCAAGCCACTACAATGAGCAGTTCTTC	CASKASHYNEQFF
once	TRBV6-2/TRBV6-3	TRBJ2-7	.	TGTGCCAGCAGTTACGCTTGGGGCTCCTACGAGCAGTACTTC	CASSYAWGSYEQYF
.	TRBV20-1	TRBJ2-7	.	TGCAGTGCTAGTCCGGTAGGAATCTACGAGCAGTACTTC	CSASPVGIYEQYF
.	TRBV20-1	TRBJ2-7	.	TGCAGTGCTAGGGTGGGCTTAGACAACTACGAGCAGTACTTC	CSARVGLDNYEQYF
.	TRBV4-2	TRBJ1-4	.	TGTGCCAGCAGCCAAGATCAATTCCTAGGTGAAAAACTGTTTTTT	CASSQDQFLGEKLFF
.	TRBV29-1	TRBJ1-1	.	TGCAGCGTTGATGTTAAGGGTAACACTGAAGCTTTCTTT	CSVDVKGNTEAFF
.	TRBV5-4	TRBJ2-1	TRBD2	TGTGCCAGCAGCCCAGGACTAGTAAGGGACAATGAGCAGTTCTTC	CASSPGLVRDNEQFF
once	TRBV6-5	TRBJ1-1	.	TGTGCCAGCAGTTACTCGGTCCGCACGGCACTGAGCCCGGAAGCTTTCTTT	CASSYSVRTALSPEAFF
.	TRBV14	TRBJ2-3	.	TGTGCCAGCAGCCAGGATCCACCCTTTACGCAGTATTTT	CASSQDPPFTQYF
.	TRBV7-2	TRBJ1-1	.	TGTGCCAGCAGCTTAGTACGGGTTAACACTGAAGCTTTCTTT	CASSLVRVNTEAFF
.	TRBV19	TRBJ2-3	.	TGTGCCAGTAGTATCAAGGCAGGTACGGATACGCAGTATTTT	CASSIKAGTDTQYF
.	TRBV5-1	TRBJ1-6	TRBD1	TGCGCCAGCAACAACGGACAGGATCATTCACCCCTCCACTTT	CASNNGQDHSPLHF
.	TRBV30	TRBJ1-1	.	TGTGCCTGGAGTGTTTCCCAGGGTCGAGCTTTCTTT	CAWSVSQGRAFF
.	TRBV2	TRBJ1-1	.	TGTGCCAGCAGTGTAGGTCCGAAGGGTGAAGCTTTCTTT	CASSVGPKGEAFF
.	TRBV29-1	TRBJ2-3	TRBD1	TGCAGCGTTCGACAGGGGCTCACAGATACGCAGTATTTT	CSVRQGLTDTQYF
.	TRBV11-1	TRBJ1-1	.	TGTGCCAGCAGCTTACAGGAGATGAACACTGAAGCTTTCTTT	CASSLQEMNTEAFF
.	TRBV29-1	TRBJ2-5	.	TGCAGCGGCGGGGTAATGGGGAAGACCCAGTACTTC	CSGGVMGKTQYF
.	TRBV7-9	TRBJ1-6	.	TGTGCCAGCCATCTAGGGGTCCCGAATTCACCCCTCCACTTT	CASHLGVPNSPLHF
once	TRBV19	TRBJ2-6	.	TGTGCCAGTATTGGGGGCTTCTCTGGGGCCAACGTCCTGACTTTC	CASIGGFSGANVLTF
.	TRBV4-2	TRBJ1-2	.	TGTGCCAGCAGCTCTCAATTCCGGGACCGGGACGAGGGGTATGGCTACACCTTC	CASSSQFRDRDEGYGYTF
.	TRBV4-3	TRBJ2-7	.	TGCGCCAGCAGCCAAGATACCATAGGCCCCTACGAGCAGTACTTC	CASSQDTIGPYEQYF
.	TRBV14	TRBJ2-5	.	TGTGCCAGCAGCCAAGTCTCTTCTGGGTGGGGAGAGACCCAGTACTTC	CASSQVSSGWGETQYF
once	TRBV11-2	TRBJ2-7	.	TGTGCCAGCAGACACTCTGGGCACGGCAACCCTTACGAGCAGTACTTC	CASRHSGHGNPYEQYF
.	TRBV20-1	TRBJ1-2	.	TGCAGTGCTAGAGAGACCGGCGCCCCGAACTATGGCTACACCTTC	CSARETGAPNYGYTF
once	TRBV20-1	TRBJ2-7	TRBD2	TGCAGTGCTATACATTCGGCGGGGGACTCCTACGAGCAGTACTTC	CSAIHSAGDSYEQYF
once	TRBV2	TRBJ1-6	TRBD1	TGTGCCAGCATCACCGGACAGGGTGGTTCACCCCTCCACTTT	CASITGQGGSPLHF
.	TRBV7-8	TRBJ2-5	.	TGTGCCAGCAGCACGTATAAACGTGAGACCCAGTACTTC	CASSTYKRETQYF
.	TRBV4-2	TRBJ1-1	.	TGTGCCAGCAGCCAAGATCTAGGGCTCTCTGAAGCTTTCTTT	CASSQDLGLSEAFF
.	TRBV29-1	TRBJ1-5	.	TGCAGCGTTGTGTACAGTAGCAATCAGCCCCAGCATTTT	CSVVYSSNQPQHF
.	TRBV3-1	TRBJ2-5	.	TGTGCCAGCAGCCTACCCCGTGGGGACCAACAAGAGACCCAGTACTTC	CASSLPRGDQQETQYF
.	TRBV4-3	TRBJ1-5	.	TGCGCCAGCAGCCAAGATCTTAGAGTGGGCAATCAGCCCCAGCATTTT	CASSQDLRVGNQPQHF
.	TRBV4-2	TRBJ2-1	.	TGTGCCAGCAGCCAAGATAGCTACAATGAGCAGTTCTTC	CASSQDSYNEQFF
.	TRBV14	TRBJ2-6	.	TGTGCCAGCGGACCTGGAGCCAACGTCCTGACTTTC	CASGPGANVLTF
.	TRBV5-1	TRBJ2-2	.	TGCGCCAGCAGCTTGGACCACACCGGGGAGCTGTTTTTT	CASSLDHTGELFF
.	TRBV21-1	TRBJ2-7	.	TGTGCCAGCCCCGACTCGAATTACGAGCAGTACTTC	CASPDSNYEQYF
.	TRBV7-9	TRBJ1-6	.	TGTGCCAGCAGCCGCCAGGAGGATTCACCCCTCCACTTT	CASSRQEDSPLHF
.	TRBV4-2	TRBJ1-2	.	TGTGCCAGCAGCCAAGGTTCGGAGTTCTCGAGTGGCTACACCTTC	CASSQGSEFSSGYTF
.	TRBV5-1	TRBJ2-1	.	TGCGCCAGCAGCTTGGCGGGGAGGATATGGCAGGGAGTTCCCAATGAGCAGTTCTTC	CASSLAGRIWQGVPNEQFF
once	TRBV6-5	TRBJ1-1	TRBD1	TGTGCCAGCAGTTGGGGCCTTACGCAGGGGGCTGAAGCTTTCTTT	CASSWGLTQGAEAFF
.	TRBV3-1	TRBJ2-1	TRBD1	TGTGCCATCACATCCGGGACAGATATCAATGAGCAGTTCTTC	CAITSGTDINEQFF